These 28 T cell receptor beta chains were all obtained from the same sample, sequenced in a study of blood T cell repertoires in COVID-19. Some clones are missing from TCRdb's copy, which holds only in-frame ones; the method was immunoSEQ multiplex PCR. This table has about 110,000 clones, 70% to 80% appearing once. The sequenced sample was peripheral blood. These receptors were taken from a human donor with acute or convalescent COVID-19. The donor label of this sample is uncertain.

This chain connects TRBV3-1 (or the pseudogene TRBV3-2) to TRBJ2-1; no clear D gene. CDR1 and CDR2 from the germline V gene are LGHDT and YNNKEL (reference sequence). V gave up 4 bases and J gave up 9 bases, with 16 bases separating them. This CDR3 spans 14 amino acids. This chain's CDR3 is CASSLPVTGGEQFF. The CDR3 nucleotides read TGTGCCAGCAGCCTCCCGGTGACGGGTGGTGAGCAGTTCTTC.

The rearrangement links TRBV6-6 to TRBJ1-5; tentative D call: TRBD1 (5 bases). The CDR3 loop spans 15 amino acids. V was pared by 2 bases and J by 3 bases, with 11 bases between. Germline lookup yields CDR1 MNHNY and CDR2 SVGAGI (reference sequence). The CDR3 DNA reads TGTGCCAGCAGTTACGGGGCCAGGGACAATCAGCCCCAGCATTTT. Translation gives CASSYGARDNQPQHF.

The chain employs TRBV9 and TRBJ2-3; 10 bases line up with TRBD2. Germline V CDR1 and CDR2: SGDLS, YYNGEE. The CDR3 length is 14 residues. V dropped 1 base and J dropped 4; count of bases not matched to a gene: 0. CDR3 region: CASSVSGGADTQYF. Here the CDR3 DNA reads TGTGCCAGCAGCGTAAGCGGGGGGGCAGATACGCAGTATTTT.

The chain couples TRBV13 to TRBJ2-7, with 7 bases lining up with TRBD1. The CDR3 has 12 amino acids. Trimming cost V 3 bases and J 4 bases; bases outside gene matches: 0. Germline loops: CDR1 PRHDT, CDR2 FYEKMQ (reference sequence). CDR3 protein: CASSFRGYEQYF. The CDR3 nucleotides are TGTGCCAGCAGCTTCAGGGGGTACGAGCAGTACTTC.

With respect to this clone: Other DNA sequences from this sample encode an identical CDR3 as well. The chain employs TRBV6-5 and TRBJ2-6, with unresolved D. V lost 6 bases to trimming and J lost 0 bases, with 6 bases between them. Germline CDR1 reads MNHEY; CDR2 reads SVGAGI. The CDR3 totals 14 residues. The CDR3 spells CASRRSSGANVLTF. CDR3 nucleotides: TGTGCCAGCAGACGCAGCTCTGGGGCCAACGTCCTGACTTTC.

This clone came up many times. V and J are TRBV5-1 and TRBJ1-2; the D gene is possibly TRBD1 (5 bases). V lost 0 bases to trimming and J lost 8 bases, with 17 bases between them. The V gene's germline CDR1 is SGHRS and CDR2 YFSETQ. The CDR3 spans 15 residues. The CDR3 DNA reads as TGCGCCAGCAGCTTGGCGGGGGTGACTATCGGGGGCTACACCTTC. Its protein product is CASSLAGVTIGGYTF.

This clone was detected only a few times. The rearrangement uses TRBV29-1 and TRBJ1-1; weak D call: TRBD1 (5 bases). With 5 bases removed from V and 1 base from J, the gap between germline ends came to 11 bases. The CDR3 runs 13 residues. The germline V gene has CDR1 SQVTM and CDR2 ANQGSEA. The CDR3: CSVPKTANTEAFF. The CDR3, as DNA: TGCAGCGTTCCCAAGACAGCGAACACTGAAGCTTTCTTT.

This clone appeared many times. The chain couples TRBV2 to TRBJ2-5, with TRBD2 matching 8 bases. With V trimmed by 5 bases and J by 2 bases, 7 bases remained unmatched. The CDR3 is made up of 15 amino acids. CDR1 and CDR2 from the germline V gene are SNHLY and FYNNEI. CDR3 in amino acids: CASSPVLAGQETQYF. CDR3 coding DNA: TGTGCCAGCAGTCCAGTTTTAGCGGGGCAAGAGACCCAGTACTTC.

The chain links TRBV28 to TRBJ2-2; 9 bases map to TRBD2. The CDR3 contains 18 residues. Germline V gene sequence: CDR1 MDHEN, CDR2 SYDVKM. V lost 4 bases and J lost 3; bases outside the gene matches: 12. This CDR3 is CASSSPPGGGGYTGELFF. DNA of the CDR3: TGTGCCAGCAGTTCGCCACCCGGCGGGGGGGGGTACACCGGGGAGCTGTTTTTT.

The gene calls are TRBV3-1 (or the pseudogene TRBV3-2) and TRBJ2-6, with 9 positions matching TRBD1. The V gene end was trimmed by 4 bases and the J gene end by 4 bases; junction bases not matched to a gene: 8. CDR1 is LGHDT, CDR2 YNNKEL, per germline (reference sequence). There are 17 residues in the CDR3. The CDR3 spells CASSPRDRASGANVLTF. In nucleotides, the CDR3 is TGTGCCAGCAGCCCACGGGACAGGGCGTCAGGGGCCAACGTCCTGACTTTC.

V is TRBV20-1 and J is TRBJ2-5; no clear D. V dropped 6 bases and J dropped 5 bases, with 7 bases sitting between them. The germline V gene encodes CDR1 DFQATT and CDR2 SNEGSKA (reference sequence). The CDR3 extends over 10 amino acids. The CDR3 reads CSAEMETQYF. As DNA, the CDR3 is TGCAGTGCAGAGATGGAGACCCAGTACTTC.

This clone has a single count. The chain couples TRBV11-2 to TRBJ1-2, with unresolved D. CDR1 is SGHAT and CDR2 is FQNNGV in the germline V gene. The CDR3 covers 13 residues. Trimming stripped 0 bases from V and 1 base from J, with 3 bases between. DNA of the CDR3: TGTGCCAGCAGCTTAGATCGTAACTATGGCTACACCTTC. Translation gives CASSLDRNYGYTF.

The chain couples TRBV3-1 (or the pseudogene TRBV3-2) to TRBJ1-2; maybe TRBD1 (6 bases). Trimming pared 4 bases from V and 7 bases from J, leaving 16 bases between. Germline V gives CDR1 LGHDT, CDR2 YNNKEL (reference sequence). The CDR3 runs 14 residues. CDR3 nucleotide sequence: TGTGCCAGCAGCCTTTATTCCAGGGGCGGTGGCTACACCTTC. Translated: CASSLYSRGGGYTF.

The V and J genes are TRBV5-1 and TRBJ2-7, with D perhaps TRBD2 (5 bases). V was cut by 2 bases and J by 6 bases, with 12 bases left in between. CDR1 and CDR2 from the germline V gene are SGHRS and YFSETQ. This CDR3 has 13 amino acids. The CDR3 sequence: CASSLTTEAEQYV. In nucleotides, the CDR3 is TGCGCCAGCAGCTTAACCACGGAGGCCGAGCAGTACGTC.

The chain links TRBV28 to TRBJ1-2, with TRBD1 as a possible D gene (5 bases). Germline lookup yields CDR1 MDHEN and CDR2 SYDVKM. Trimming shortened V by 4 bases and J by 2 bases, and 11 bases separated the two germline ends. The CDR3 totals 14 residues. CDR3 sequence (DNA): TGTGCCAGCAGTTCCCCCGGGGGAAACTATGGCTACACCTTC. This gives the protein CASSSPGGNYGYTF.

The rearrangement joins TRBV6-5 to TRBJ1-2; a weak D match, TRBD1 (5 bases). V was trimmed by 7 bases and J by 6 bases, leaving 12 bases between them. The V gene's germline CDR1 is MNHEY and CDR2 SVGAGI. This CDR3 has 12 residues. CDR3 amino acids: CASTMGGDGYTF. The CDR3 DNA sequence: TGTGCCAGCACCATGGGAGGGGATGGCTACACCTTC.

The chain joins TRBV7-2 to TRBJ2-1; perhaps TRBD2 as D (6 bases). V lost 6 bases, J lost 10 bases, and 13 bases lay in between. Germline CDR1 is SGHTA and CDR2 is FQGNSA. The CDR3 sequence is 12 residues long. Here the CDR3 DNA reads TGTGCCAGCAGATCAAGCGGGCCAGAGCAGTTCTTC. Translation gives CASRSSGPEQFF. Looking up the rest from reference TRBV7-2 and TRBJ2-1 gives the full variable domain: GAGVSQSPSNKVTEKGKDVELRCDPISGHTALYWYRQSLGQGLEFLIYFQGNSAPDKSGLPSDRFSAERTGGSVSTLTIQRTQQEDSAVYLCASRSSGPEQFFGPGTRLTVL.

The chain has TRBV12-5 and TRBJ1-6, with no clear D. The CDR3 covers 14 residues. Trimming took 6 bases from V and 7 from J, leaving 13 bases between them. Germline CDR1 and CDR2: LGHNT and FRNRAP. CDR3 in amino acids: CASGGGLLNSPLHF. The CDR3 DNA reads TGTGCTAGTGGGGGAGGGCTACTGAATTCACCCCTCCACTTT.

The genes are TRBV30 and TRBJ2-7, with 11 bases lining up with TRBD1. V shed 3 bases, J shed 4 bases, and the junction held 17 bases outside the gene matches. The germline V gene encodes CDR1 GTSNPN and CDR2 SVGIG (reference sequence). This CDR3 comprises 18 residues. This CDR3 is CAWRGTGGLHTNYYEQYF. The CDR3 DNA is TGTGCCTGGAGGGGGACAGGGGGGCTTCACACTAACTATTACGAGCAGTACTTC. The full variable domain, its missing parts supplied by reference TRBV30 and TRBJ2-7, is SQTIHQWPATLVQPVGSPLSLECTVEGTSNPNLYWYRQAAGRGLQLLFYSVGIGQISSEVPQNLSASRPQDRQFILSSKKLLLSDSGFYLCAWRGTGGLHTNYYEQYFGPGTRLTVT.

The chain joins TRBV19 to TRBJ1-1; the D gene is possibly TRBD1 (5 bases). The CDR3 has 15 amino acids. V was pared by 5 bases and J by 4 bases, with 17 bases between. Germline CDR1 and CDR2: LNHDA and SQIVND (reference sequence). In DNA, the CDR3 is TGTGCCAGTAGTGTGTCGGGGGGGTTGAGCACTGAAGCTTTCTTT. Translating it yields CASSVSGGLSTEAFF.

The chain carries TRBV6-1 and TRBJ1-2; the match to TRBD1 covers 8 bases. This CDR3 is built from 16 residues. The junction had 7 bases not matched to a gene; V was cut back by 0 bases and J by 4 bases. Germline assignment: CDR1 MNHNS and CDR2 SASEGT. CDR3 protein: CASSEARRQGSYGYTF. The CDR3, as DNA: TGTGCCAGCAGTGAAGCTAGGCGACAGGGGTCCTATGGCTACACCTTC.

V is TRBV18 and J is TRBJ2-3; D remains unclear. CDR1 and CDR2 from the germline V gene are KGHSH and LQKENI. The CDR3 has 16 amino acids. V was shortened by 3 bases and J by 2 bases, with 15 bases between the two germline ends. The CDR3 protein is CASSPTPAGPTDTQYF. The CDR3 DNA reads as TGTGCCAGCTCACCTACGCCAGCAGGTCCCACAGATACGCAGTATTTT.

This clone has more than one count but fewer than ten. The gene calls are TRBV29-1 and TRBJ1-2, with D possibly being TRBD1 (5 bases). Germline assignment: CDR1 SQVTM and CDR2 ANQGSEA. The CDR3 contains 13 residues. Trimming took 2 bases from V and 4 from J, leaving 11 bases between them. The CDR3 bases are TGCAGCGTTGAAAAGGGGATAAGCTATGGCTACACCTTC. Its translation is CSVEKGISYGYTF. The full variable domain, with the rest looked up from reference TRBV29-1 and TRBJ1-2, is SAVISQKPSRDICQRGTSLTIQCQVDSQVTMMFWYRQQPGQSLTLIATANQGSEATYESGFVIDKFPISRPNLTFSTLTVSNMSPEDSSIYLCSVEKGISYGYTFGSGTRLTVV.

This clone was detected a few times. The genes are TRBV11-2 and TRBJ1-1, with TRBD1 matching over 9 bases. From germline, CDR1 is SGHAT and CDR2 FQNNGV. This CDR3 comprises 15 residues. J lost 4 bases, V lost 4 bases, and 7 bases had no gene match. CDR3: CASSSGRTGVTEAFF. The CDR3 DNA reads as TGTGCCAGCAGCTCTGGCCGGACAGGGGTCACTGAAGCTTTCTTT. The whole variable domain, filled in from reference TRBV11-2 and TRBJ1-1, reads EAGVAQSPRYKIIEKRQSVAFWCNPISGHATLYWYQQILGQGPKLLIQFQNNGVVDDSQLPKDRFSAERLKGVDSTLKIQPAKLEDSAVYLCASSSGRTGVTEAFFGQGTRLTVV.

This clone was seen many times. The rearrangement joins TRBV2 to TRBJ2-4; D is perhaps TRBD1 (6 bases). Germline CDR1 is SNHLY and CDR2 is FYNNEI. Trimming took off 7 bases at V and 1 base at J, with 11 bases between the two ends. The CDR3 is 14 amino acids. The CDR3 reads CASTEGVAKNIQYF. The CDR3 nucleotides read TGTGCCAGCACCGAGGGGGTGGCCAAAAACATTCAGTACTTC.

V and J are TRBV11-2 and TRBJ1-6; no firm D call. The CDR3 is 15 residues long. CDR1 is SGHAT, CDR2 FQNNGV, per germline. The V and J ends lost 1 base and 6 bases respectively, with 10 bases between them. CDR3 nucleotide sequence: TGTGCCAGCAGCTTAGCGAAGAGGTTTAATTCACCCCTCCACTTT. Translated: CASSLAKRFNSPLHF.

This clone appeared a single time. CDR3 residues: CASSTNRGGHEQFF. The CDR3 DNA is TGTGCCAGTAGTACCAACAGGGGAGGCCATGAGCAGTTCTTC. The chain employs TRBV19 and TRBJ2-1; a weak D match, TRBD1 (7 bases). Trimming left V 4 bases short and J 8 bases short, with 15 bases between. This CDR3 spans 14 amino acids. Germline V gene data show CDR1 as LNHDA and CDR2 as SQIVND (reference sequence).

The CDR3 region is CAWRGQELSNQPQHF. The CDR3 DNA is TGTGCCTGGAGGGGACAGGAACTAAGCAATCAGCCCCAGCATTTT. The rearrangement joins TRBV30 to TRBJ1-5; 8 bases fit TRBD1. The germline V gene has CDR1 GTSNPN and CDR2 SVGIG (reference sequence). CDR3 length: 15 residues. V was clipped by 3 bases and J by 1 base; unmatched bases: 5.